This TCR beta chain was documented in a study of neurological immune-mediated disorders. The unsorted libraries were made from 2 million PBMCs kept at -80 C. This clonotype showed up just once. In every sequencing run, more than 170 million TCR-beta sequences were generated from 15-18 subjects. TCRdb re-derived calls from the 5' RACE reads in MiXCR, one entry per CDR3 protein. This repertoire shows about 30,000 distinct CDR3 sequences, approximately 15% found once; its top ten account for 27%. Germline V gene lookup returns CDR1 MDHEN and CDR2 SYDVKM. The CDR3 is made up of 15 amino acids. J gave up 4 bases and V 5 bases, and 5 bases lay outside the gene matches.

The sequenced sample was PBMCs. The V and J genes are TRBV28 and TRBJ1-3; 10 nucleotides align to TRBD1. The TCR was taken from a man in his 70s in good health. The CDR3 spells CASSMTGGTGNTIYF. The CDR3 DNA reads TGTGCCAGCAGTATGACAGGGGGCACCGGAAACACCATATATTTT.